Shown below are 23 T cell receptor beta chains from a single sample sequenced in a study of blood T cell repertoires in COVID-19. The assay was immunoSEQ multiplex PCR, and TCRdb's table has in-frame clones only and misses some. The sample includes 110,000 or so clones, around 85% of them seen just once. Sequencing was performed on peripheral blood. These receptors were taken from a human donor in a cohort sampled during active COVID-19.

The chain links TRBV20-1 to TRBJ2-1, with D maybe TRBD2 (7 bases). The CDR3 sequence is 16 residues long. Looked up from germline, CDR1 is DFQATT and CDR2 is SNEGSKA (reference sequence). V lost 3 bases, J lost 0 bases, and 15 bases lay in between. CDR3 region: CSASHRGASSYNEQFF. In nucleotides, the CDR3 is TGCAGTGCTAGTCATCGGGGGGCTAGCTCCTACAATGAGCAGTTCTTC.

V gene TRBV28 combines with J gene TRBJ1-2; 8 bases align to TRBD1. The CDR3 is made up of 14 amino acids. In germline, CDR1 is MDHEN, CDR2 SYDVKM. V lost 1 base, J lost 4 bases, and 2 bases stayed unmatched. The CDR3 spells CASSLSGGIYGYTF. As DNA, the CDR3 is TGTGCCAGCAGTTTATCAGGGGGCATCTATGGCTACACCTTC.

In DNA form, the CDR3 reads TGTGCCAGCAGTCCACCGTGGGGGGACCACCGGGAGCTGTTTTTT. Protein product: CASSPPWGDHRELFF. The V gene is TRBV6-1, the J gene TRBJ2-2; TRBD2 is a possible D gene (6 bases). V dropped 5 bases and J dropped 9 bases, with 19 bases sitting between them. CDR1 MNHNS and CDR2 SASEGT come from the germline V gene. The CDR3 is 15 residues long.

This clone was detected only once. The chain carries TRBV10-3 and TRBJ2-1; 13 bases line up with TRBD2. Germline CDR1 is ENHRY and CDR2 is SYGVKD. The CDR3 has 17 amino acids. J lost 4 bases, V lost 5 bases, and 8 bases had no gene match. CDR3 in amino acids: CAISNPGLAGPYNEQFF. CDR3 DNA: TGTGCCATCAGTAACCCGGGACTAGCGGGGCCTTACAATGAGCAGTTCTTC.

The genes are TRBV3-1 (or the pseudogene TRBV3-2) and TRBJ2-3; D unclear. The germline CDR1 and CDR2 sequences are LGHDT and YNNKEL (reference sequence). V lost 0 bases and J 4 bases, leaving 8 bases between the germline ends. This CDR3 is built from 14 residues. DNA of the CDR3: TGTGCCAGCAGCCAAGAGGTAGAGGCAGATACGCAGTATTTT. The encoded protein is CASSQEVEADTQYF.

The chain uses TRBV10-1 and TRBJ1-2; 7 bases match TRBD1. CDR1 and CDR2 from the germline V gene are WNHNN and SYGVQD (reference sequence). Germline trimming cut 7 bases from V and 0 bases from J; bases unmatched to any gene: 11. The CDR3 consists of 16 residues. The CDR3 DNA reads as TGCGCCAGCATGCCGGGACAGTTACTAGCTAACTATGGCTACACCTTC. Residues: CASMPGQLLANYGYTF.

The chain couples TRBV28 to TRBJ1-2; weak D call: TRBD1 (5 bases). V was pared by 3 bases and J by 5 bases, with 16 bases between. From germline, CDR1 is MDHEN and CDR2 SYDVKM. The CDR3 has 15 residues. The CDR3 region is CASSLGGDDLYGYTF. In DNA, the CDR3 is TGTGCCAGCAGTTTGGGAGGGGATGACCTATATGGCTACACCTTC.

The chain employs TRBV5-4 and TRBJ1-6; D remains ambiguous. Trimming left V 2 bases short and J 0 bases short, with 15 bases between. The CDR3 covers 18 residues. Germline V CDR1 and CDR2: SGHNT, YYREEE (reference sequence). The CDR3 loop reads CASSFATGDSSYNSPLHF. CDR3 in DNA: TGTGCCAGCAGCTTTGCGACCGGGGATAGCTCCTATAATTCACCCCTCCACTTT.

The V gene is TRBV18, the J gene TRBJ1-2; D ambiguous. The CDR3 has 13 residues. CDR1 and CDR2 from the germline V gene are KGHSH and LQKENI. The V and J ends lost 2 bases and 7 bases respectively, with 11 bases between them. CDR3 sequence reads: CASSPEEVFGYTF. Written as DNA, the CDR3 is TGTGCCAGCTCACCAGAGGAGGTGTTTGGCTACACCTTC.

V is TRBV11-2 and J is TRBJ1-1; D uncertain. This CDR3 spans 16 amino acids. Trimming cost V 2 bases and J 5 bases, with 18 bases left between them. CDR1 SGHAT and CDR2 FQNNGV come from the germline V gene. CDR3 sequence (DNA): TGTGCCAGCAGCTTAATTTCGTCGGAGGGTTGGACTGAAGCTTTCTTT. Residues: CASSLISSEGWTEAFF.

The rearrangement links TRBV7-9 to TRBJ1-1; TRBD1 agrees at 8 bases. The V and J ends lost 1 base and 1 base, in that order; junction bases with no gene match: 2. Germline CDR1 SEHNR, CDR2 FQNEAQ (reference sequence). The CDR3 is made up of 15 amino acids. The CDR3: CASSLGTGRNTEAFF. For the CDR3, the DNA is TGTGCCAGCAGCTTAGGGACAGGGAGGAACACTGAAGCTTTCTTT.

The table lists this clone with a count of one. The J gene is TRBJ1-1, the V gene TRBV6-6; D is possibly TRBD1 (6 bases). CDR3 length equals 14 residues. V dropped 2 bases and J dropped 2 bases, with 9 bases sitting between them. CDR1 and CDR2 from the germline V gene are MNHNY and SVGAGI (reference sequence). CDR3 bases: TGTGCCAGCAGTTACCCGGGGGGCAACACTGAAGCTTTCTTT. The encoded protein is CASSYPGGNTEAFF.

V usage is TRBV6-6 and J usage is TRBJ1-2; 10 bases line up with TRBD1. CDR1 MNHNY and CDR2 SVGAGI come from the germline V gene (reference sequence). The CDR3 length is 14 residues. V lost 4 bases and J lost 8; bases outside the gene matches: 7. The CDR3 protein is CASSFLDRGRGYTF. DNA of the CDR3: TGTGCCAGCAGTTTCCTGGACAGGGGGAGAGGCTACACCTTC.

This clone was observed a few times. The V call is TRBV7-8, the J call TRBJ1-2; D perhaps matches TRBD1 (6 bases). Per the germline V gene, CDR1 is SGHVS and CDR2 is FQNEAQ. Trimming pared 4 bases from V and 4 bases from J, leaving 16 bases between. This CDR3 has 15 residues. CDR3 protein: CASSSRQASFYGYTF. The CDR3 DNA is TGTGCCAGCAGCTCCCGACAGGCATCATTCTATGGCTACACCTTC.

This chain connects TRBV9 to TRBJ1-6, with 9 nucleotides matching TRBD1. V was pared by 3 bases and J by 9 bases, with 10 bases of the junction left unmatched. This CDR3 is built from 16 residues. From germline, CDR1 is SGDLS and CDR2 YYNGEE. The CDR3 nucleotides are TGTGCCAGCAGCGGTACCACAGGGGGCATAGGTTCACCCCTCCACTTT. Protein sequence: CASSGTTGGIGSPLHF.

This chain links TRBV4-1 with TRBJ1-5; D is undetermined. The CDR3 is made up of 16 amino acids. Germline lookup yields CDR1 MGHRA and CDR2 YSYEKL. V gave up 0 bases and J gave up 3 bases, with 12 bases separating them. The CDR3 DNA follows: TGCGCCAGCAGCCAAGATCCCGGGAAAATCAATCAGCCCCAGCATTTT. It yields the protein CASSQDPGKINQPQHF.

This clone was found once. The CDR3 is CATSRGRSGGNYGYTF. DNA of the CDR3: TGTGCCACCAGCAGAGGGCGGTCAGGGGGCAACTATGGCTACACCTTC. J is TRBJ1-2 and V is TRBV15, with 8 bases identical to TRBD1. Germline V gene data show CDR1 as LNHNV and CDR2 as YYDKDF (reference sequence). Trimming took 1 base from V and 2 from J; bases not matched to a gene: 6. The CDR3 loop spans 16 amino acids.

The chain links TRBV7-5 to TRBJ2-7; the DNA was not used to check the table's D call, TRBD1. TRBV7-5 is recorded as a pseudogene. This CDR3 spans 13 amino acids. The CDR3 DNA is TGTGCCAGAAGCGCGGACAGGGACCACGAGCAGTACTTC. This sequence encodes CARSADRDHEQYF.

The chain couples TRBV19 to TRBJ1-5; TRBD1 matches 8 bases. The CDR3 sequence is 14 residues long. CDR1 LNHDA and CDR2 SQIVND come from the germline V gene (reference sequence). Germline trimming cut 8 bases from V and 3 bases from J; bases unmatched to any gene: 6. CDR3 nucleotides: TGTGCCAGTGGGTGGACAGGGATCAATCAGCCCCAGCATTTT. It translates to CASGWTGINQPQHF.

This clone was found a few times. Other DNA sequences from this sample encode an identical CDR3 as well. V usage is TRBV12-3 or TRBV12-4 and J usage is TRBJ1-6; no definite D call. The CDR3 loop spans 12 amino acids. Deletions cut 1 base from V and 9 bases from J, with 4 bases between. CDR3 sequence: CASSLGSSPLHF. DNA for the CDR3: TGTGCCAGCAGTTTAGGCAGTTCACCCCTCCACTTT.

The chain links TRBV11-1 to TRBJ2-5; TRBD2 aligns across 8 bases. The CDR3 is made up of 15 amino acids. J gave up 4 bases and V 5 bases, and 9 bases lay outside the gene matches. The germline V gene encodes CDR1 SGHAT and CDR2 FQDESV (reference sequence). The CDR3 bases are TGTGCCAGCAGCCGCAGCGGGGGCTTCGTAGAGACCCAGTACTTC. Protein: CASSRSGGFVETQYF.

This chain connects TRBV10-3 to TRBJ1-5; D uncertain. The germline V gene has CDR1 ENHRY and CDR2 SYGVKD. V lost 8 bases, J lost 2 bases, and 16 bases lay in between. The CDR3 sequence is 15 residues long. The chain's CDR3 is CAIREGSMGNQPQHF. In DNA, the CDR3 is TGTGCCATCCGAGAGGGAAGTATGGGCAATCAGCCCCAGCATTTT.

This chain connects TRBV21-1 to TRBJ2-7; the table names TRBD2, a call not compared with the DNA. TRBV21-1 is marked as a pseudogene. CDR3 length equals 11 residues. CDR3 nucleotides: TGTGCCAGCAGCACCTTCTACGAGCAGTACTTC. It is translated as CASSTFYEQYF.